This is a list of T cell receptor beta chains from one sample in a study of CXCR3-negative and CXCR3-positive naive CD8 T cells. TCRdb reprocessed the 5' RACE reads; each CDR3 protein has one entry and no DNA is given. The sample's table shows about 120,000 distinct CDR3 sequences. The sequenced material came from naive CXCR3+ CD8+ T cells from blood. These receptors all stem from a human donor in good health. Some clones in this sample may be carry-over from other donors' samples. CDR3s include the opening cysteine and the closing phenylalanine or tryptophan. The order of the fields is V gene, J gene, CDR3 protein.

v_gene: TRBV7-6
j_gene: TRBJ1-5
CDR3aa: CASSLAIHQPQHF

v_gene: TRBV2
j_gene: TRBJ2-1
CDR3aa: CASSPDPGLAGVPYNEQFF

v_gene: TRBV7-9
j_gene: TRBJ2-7
CDR3aa: CASSLGVGTAYEQYF

v_gene: TRBV5-5
j_gene: TRBJ2-7
CDR3aa: CASIMGGGYEQYF

v_gene: TRBV29-1
j_gene: TRBJ2-1
CDR3aa: CSVYEGVADNEQFF

v_gene: TRBV13
j_gene: TRBJ2-3
CDR3aa: CASSSGLAGFTDTQYF

v_gene: TRBV10-3
j_gene: TRBJ2-7
CDR3aa: CAISVGDFEQYF

v_gene: TRBV7-2
j_gene: TRBJ2-5
CDR3aa: CASSFLGTTETQYF

v_gene: TRBV29-1
j_gene: TRBJ2-7
CDR3aa: CSVGSLYEQYF

v_gene: TRBV2
j_gene: TRBJ2-5
CDR3aa: CASSYHGQETQYF